The following is a TCR beta chain sequence with its context. The antigen is undetermined. With 1 base clipped from V and 3 bases from J, the junction kept 10 bases outside the gene matches. The CDR3 sequence is 19 residues long. From germline, CDR1 is SGHNT and CDR2 YENEEA. PCR involved 60 Vbeta and 13 Jbeta primers. Profiled with immunoSEQ multiplex PCR; TCRdb holds only in-frame clones, not every one. The sample holds around 150,000 clones, roughly 84% seen once. These data originate in a study of cytomegalovirus exposure and HLA in healthy donors. Study results and limitations: Reportedly, a later analysis found an Asian-associated ancestry cluster had fewer N-insertions than the approximately 700-donor mean. Immune exposure data for these donors was limited to CMV serostatus. Trimming of TCR beta V- and J-genes showed a link, identified in a later analysis, to a missense DCLRE1C variant. In a later analysis, CMV-associated beta chains were mostly HLA-associated, it appeared.

The chain combines TRBV11-3 with TRBJ2-1; 12 bases fit TRBD2. This TCR derives from a man in his late teens or twenties in good health and CMV-seropositive. The material sequenced was PBMCs. CDR3 residues: CASSLGWASGGADYNEQFF. The DNA of the CDR3 is TGTGCCAGCAGCTTAGGCTGGGCTAGCGGGGGGGCCGACTACAATGAGCAGTTCTTC.